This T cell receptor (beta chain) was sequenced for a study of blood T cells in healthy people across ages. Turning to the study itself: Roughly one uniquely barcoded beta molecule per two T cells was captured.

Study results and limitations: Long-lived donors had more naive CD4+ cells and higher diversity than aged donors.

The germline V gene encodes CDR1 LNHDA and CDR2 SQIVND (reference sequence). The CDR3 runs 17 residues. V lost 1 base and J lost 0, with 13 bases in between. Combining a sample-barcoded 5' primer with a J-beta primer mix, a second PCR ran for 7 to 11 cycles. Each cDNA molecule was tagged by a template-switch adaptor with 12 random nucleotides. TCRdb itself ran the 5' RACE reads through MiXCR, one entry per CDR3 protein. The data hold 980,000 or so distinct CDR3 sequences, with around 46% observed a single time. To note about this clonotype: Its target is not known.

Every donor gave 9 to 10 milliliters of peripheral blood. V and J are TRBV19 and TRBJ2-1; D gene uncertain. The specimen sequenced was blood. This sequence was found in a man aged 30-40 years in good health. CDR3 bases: TGTGCCAGTAGTATAGGAGTTCCGCTGAGCTCCTACAATGAGCAGTTCTTC. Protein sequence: CASSIGVPLSSYNEQFF.